Listed below are T cell receptor beta chains from one sample, sequenced in a study of CD8 T cells in ankylosing spondylitis. TCRdb processed the 5' RACE reads anew with MiXCR; each CDR3 protein has one entry. This table holds under 300,000 distinct CDR3 sequences, roughly 8.6% found once. Sequencing was performed on blood, either unsorted or a sorted T cell fraction (not recorded which). The receptors derive from a male donor with ankylosing spondylitis or in good health (not recorded which). CDR3s include the opening cysteine and the closing phenylalanine or tryptophan. D genes are given only for firm matches. Clone size is shown for a subset of rows, as once, few, many or a class of expanded clone.

>many|TRBJ2-7|TRBV6-5|-
TGTGCCAGCAGTTCCCCCCGGGGGGCGGCTATCTACGAGCAGTACTTC
CASSSPRGAAIYEQYF
>many|TRBJ2-2|TRBV5-1|TRBD1
TGCGCCAGCAGCTCGAGGGGGCTCGGGCCTTTCACCGGGGAGCTGTTTTTT
CASSSRGLGPFTGELFF
>few|TRBJ2-3|TRBV12-3/TRBV12-4|-
TGTGCCAGCAGTTTAATGGCCGCAGATACGCAGTATTTT
CASSLMAADTQYF
>many|TRBJ1-3|TRBV20-1|-
TGCAGTGCTAGAGTAAAGCCAAACACCATATATTTT
CSARVKPNTIYF
>many|TRBJ2-1|TRBV20-1|-
TGCAGTGCTAGGACGGGGAGCTCCTACAATGAGCAGTTCTTC
CSARTGSSYNEQFF
>many|TRBJ1-1|TRBV20-1|TRBD1
TGCAGTGCTAGTGGGGACAGGGTTCCTGAAGCTTTCTTT
CSASGDRVPEAFF
>many|TRBJ1-2|TRBV10-3|-
TGTGCCATCAGTAGGGACGGGCCCCCTACTGGTCGCTACACCTTC
CAISRDGPPTGRYTF
>-|TRBJ2-5|TRBV7-2|TRBD1
TGTGCCAGCAGCTTTTCACGGGACAGGGTGGAGACCCAGTACTTC
CASSFSRDRVETQYF
>many|TRBJ1-1|TRBV27|TRBD1
TGTGCCAGCAGTTTCAAAGGGACAGTAACTGAAGCTTTCTTT
CASSFKGTVTEAFF
>many|TRBJ2-1|TRBV7-9|TRBD1
TGTGCCAGCAGCCCCGGGGACAGGAGAGACAATGAGCAGTTCTTC
CASSPGDRRDNEQFF
>many|TRBJ1-1|TRBV12-3/TRBV12-4|TRBD1
TGTGCCACTTTTAGACAGGGGGCCACTGAAGCTTTCTTT
CATFRQGATEAFF
>many|TRBJ1-1|TRBV11-3|-
TGTGCCAGCAGCTTAGGAACAACCCGCCGGGATACTGAAGCTTTCTTT
CASSLGTTRRDTEAFF
>once|TRBJ1-1|TRBV5-6|-
TGTGCCAGCAGCCCAGTGGGGACGCTGAACACTGAAGCTTTCTTT
CASSPVGTLNTEAFF
>many|TRBJ1-1|TRBV6-2/TRBV6-3|-
TGTGCCAGCAGTTACGAGGACCACCTGGCCAACACTGAAGCTTTCTTT
CASSYEDHLANTEAFF
>many|TRBJ2-6|TRBV6-5|-
TGTGCCAGCAGTTACGGAGGGGAACCTGGGGCCAACGTCCTGACTTTC
CASSYGGEPGANVLTF
>many|TRBJ2-7|TRBV6-2/TRBV6-3|-
TGTGCCAGCAGTTACCGGACGGGGACCTTCTACGAGCAGTACTTC
CASSYRTGTFYEQYF
>many|TRBJ1-4|TRBV5-6|-
TGTGCCAGCAGCTCAGGGTCCTCACGCCTTCATGAAAAACTGTTTTTT
CASSSGSSRLHEKLFF
>few|TRBJ2-3|TRBV20-1|-
TGCAGTGCTAGACCCCCCAAGTGGGCGGTGGGTACGCAGTATTTT
CSARPPKWAVGTQYF
>-|TRBJ1-6|TRBV5-6|TRBD1
TGTGCCAGCAGCCTTGGACAGGGTGCCTATAATTCACCCCTCCACTTT
CASSLGQGAYNSPLHF
>many|TRBJ2-1|TRBV7-3|-
TGTGCCAGCAGCTTAACCTCCGGGACAGAGCAGTTCTTC
CASSLTSGTEQFF
>once|TRBJ2-1|TRBV4-3|TRBD2
TGCGCCAGCAGCCAAGCTGGGCGGGGGGGCCCCTACAATGAGCAGTTCTTC
CASSQAGRGGPYNEQFF
>many|TRBJ1-6|TRBV6-1|-
TGTGCCAGCCGGGGGGTGGGTGATTCACCCCTCCACTTT
CASRGVGDSPLHF
>many|TRBJ1-1|TRBV5-1|-
TGCGCCAGCAGCTGGCACCGGGACTCGAGGGACACTGAAGCTTTCTTT
CASSWHRDSRDTEAFF
>many|TRBJ1-6|TRBV7-2|-
TGTGCCAGCAGCTTAGAAGGGTGGATCTATAATTCACCCCTCCACTTT
CASSLEGWIYNSPLHF
>many|TRBJ1-2|TRBV29-1|-
TGCAGCGTTGAAAAAAGGGCCCTCGGCTACACCTTC
CSVEKRALGYTF
>many|TRBJ1-4|TRBV5-1|-
TGCGCCAGCAGCCCCCAGCCCAGGGACGGCGAAAAACTGTTTTTT
CASSPQPRDGEKLFF
>many|TRBJ2-1|TRBV10-3|TRBD2
TGTGCCATCAAACCCGGGACTAGCGCTTACAATGAGCAGTTCTTC
CAIKPGTSAYNEQFF
>few|TRBJ2-7|TRBV7-9|TRBD1
TGTGCCAGCAGTCAGGGGGCGATGAGCTCCTACGAGCAGTACTTC
CASSQGAMSSYEQYF
>many|TRBJ2-4|TRBV9|-
TGTGCCAGCAGCTCCCTGGCGGGGTCCGAAAACATTCAGTACTTC
CASSSLAGSENIQYF
>many|TRBJ2-2|TRBV29-1|TRBD1
TGCAGCGTGGCACGGGACAGCGGGGAGCTGTTTTTT
CSVARDSGELFF
>many|TRBJ2-5|TRBV7-8|-
TGTGCCAGCCGTATGGCCCAAGAAGAGACCCAGTACTTC
CASRMAQEETQYF
>-|TRBJ2-2|TRBV6-2/TRBV6-3|-
TGTGCCAGCAGTTTCGGGGAGCTGTTTTTT
CASSFGELFF
>many|TRBJ2-1|TRBV20-1|-
TGCAGTGCTAGGAGCAGGCCTTCCTACAATGAGCAGTTCTTC
CSARSRPSYNEQFF
>many|TRBJ1-1|TRBV9|-
TGTGCCAGCAGCCCAGACGGGGGGAACACTGAAGCTTTCTTT
CASSPDGGNTEAFF
>many|TRBJ2-5|TRBV20-1|-
TGCAGTGCTAGATCCCACAGGGGGAGGGGTTCGGAGACCCAGTACTTC
CSARSHRGRGSETQYF
>-|TRBJ2-7|TRBV5-6|TRBD1
TGTGCCATCAGCTCTGGCCTGGGACAGGGGTACGAGCAGTACTTC
CAISSGLGQGYEQYF
>many|TRBJ1-5|TRBV11-2|-
TGTGCCAGCAGCCGCGACAGGCGGAATCAGCCCCAGCATTTT
CASSRDRRNQPQHF
>many|TRBJ2-7|TRBV7-9|TRBD1
TGTGCCAGCACGGGACAGGGAGGAGACGAGCAGTACTTC
CASTGQGGDEQYF
>many|TRBJ1-5|TRBV7-6|TRBD1
TGTGCCAGCAGCCGGACAGGGACGGGGCAGCCCCAGCATTTT
CASSRTGTGQPQHF
>many|TRBJ1-1|TRBV7-2|-
TGTGCCAGCAGCCCACAGGACACTGAAGCTTTCTTT
CASSPQDTEAFF
>many|TRBJ2-1|TRBV5-1|TRBD2
TGCGCCAGCAGCACTAGCGGGGGCGGGTACAATGAGCAGTTCTTC
CASSTSGGGYNEQFF
>few|TRBJ1-2|TRBV18|-
TGTGCCAGCTCACCACAGGCAAACTATGGCTACACCTTC
CASSPQANYGYTF
>many|TRBJ1-4|TRBV20-1|-
TGCAGTGCTAGAGAGGGGCCCCAGGCAACTAATGAAAAACTGTTTTTT
CSAREGPQATNEKLFF
>many|TRBJ2-6|TRBV5-1|-
TGCGCCAGCAGCCTACCGTCTGGGGCCAACGTCCTGACTTTC
CASSLPSGANVLTF
>many|TRBJ1-1|TRBV30|-
TGTGCCTGGAGCGTGACCTGGGACACTGAAGCTTTCTTT
CAWSVTWDTEAFF
>many|TRBJ2-3|TRBV27|TRBD1
TGTGCCAGCAGTGCCCGACGGACAGGGTTCACAGATACGCAGTATTTT
CASSARRTGFTDTQYF
>many|TRBJ2-7|TRBV5-1|TRBD2
TGCGCCAGCAGCTCTTTTATTGGACTAGCGGATCATTCCTACGAGCAGTACTTC
CASSSFIGLADHSYEQYF
>many|TRBJ2-3|TRBV29-1|TRBD2
TGCAGCGTTGGAAAGAGCGGGAGGACAGATACGCAGTATTTT
CSVGKSGRTDTQYF
>many|TRBJ1-1|TRBV18|TRBD1
TGTGCCAGCTCACCTCCTTCCGGGACAGGGACTGAAGCTTTCTTT
CASSPPSGTGTEAFF
>many|TRBJ2-6|TRBV5-1|-
TGCGCCAGCAACGAGTTGTTAAGCTCTGGGGCCAACGTCCTGACTTTC
CASNELLSSGANVLTF
>many|TRBJ1-5|TRBV5-5|TRBD1
TGTGCCAGCAGCACCGAGGACAGGGGGAACCAGCCCCAGCATTTT
CASSTEDRGNQPQHF
>many|TRBJ1-1|TRBV12-3/TRBV12-4|TRBD1
TGTGCCAGCAGGGAACAGGGGAGGGGGGCTTTTGAAGCTTTCTTT
CASREQGRGAFEAFF
>many|TRBJ2-1|TRBV6-2/TRBV6-3|TRBD2
TGTGCCAGCAGTGCGAGCGGGGGGCTCAATGAGCAGTTCTTC
CASSASGGLNEQFF
>-|TRBJ2-1|TRBV10-1|-
TGCGCCAGCAGCGAGCCGGGGGAATCCAACAATGAGCAGTTCTTC
CASSEPGESNNEQFF